The rows below give T cell receptor beta chains drawn from one sample of a study of shared clonotypes between healthy human individuals. The protocol was immunoSEQ multiplex PCR, while the TCRdb copy is restricted to in-frame clones and leaves out a portion. The data contain approximately 500,000 clones, 90% to 97% of them seen just once; the ten biggest clones take up about 0.057%. The specimen was naive CD4+ T cells sorted from blood. The receptors originated from a woman aged 25 to 45 in good health. The CDR3 runs from the conserved cysteine through the conserved F or W. Fields, in order: V gene, CDR3 protein.

V: TRBV7-2; CDR3: CASSDRSYEQYF
V: TRBV19; CDR3: CASNQLGSRGANYGYTF
V: TRBV28; CDR3: CASSTGGGYEQYF
V: TRBV5-6; CDR3: CASSITREQYF
V: TRBV5-5; CDR3: CASSYQSMNTEAFF
V: TRBV6-6; CDR3: CASSAAASGRRDEQFF
V: TRBV2; CDR3: CASSEWQGDTGELFF
V: TRBV28; CDR3: CASSFWRGVDYEQYF
V: TRBV5-6; CDR3: CASSPGLSYEQYF
V: TRBV6-5; CDR3: CARWNGVEAFF
V: TRBV6-1; CDR3: CASWVGHEQYF
V: TRBV29-1; CDR3: CSGGDYNEQFF
V: TRBV7-9; CDR3: CASSLGQIYGYTF
V: TRBV5-1; CDR3: CASSALGGNNQPQHF
V: TRBV19; CDR3: CASSKGRKTYGYTF
V: TRBV5-1; CDR3: CASSLAGAAFEQYF
V: TRBV19; CDR3: CASSISADRVNEKLFF
V: TRBV28; CDR3: CASSPASGAYNEQFF
V: TRBV11-2; CDR3: CASSPIMSGAPNTGELFF
V: TRBV28; CDR3: CASSGTDYNYGYTF
V: TRBV18; CDR3: CASSPGQRNTIYF
V: TRBV2; CDR3: CASSERENYGYTF
V: TRBV5-5; CDR3: CASSWVPTGGPYGYTF
V: TRBV5-1; CDR3: CASSLEGNTKTQYF
V: TRBV7-6; CDR3: CASSAGTGPGELFF
V: TRBV19; CDR3: CASRRRISGANVLTF
V: TRBV29-1; CDR3: CSVGGEQFF
V: TRBV27; CDR3: CASSLSPGVSGKTNEQFF
V: TRBV5-1; CDR3: CASSLDAASSYNEQFF
V: TRBV6-5; CDR3: CASSYSGTHEKLFF
V: TRBV9; CDR3: CASSGTPPNYGYTF
V: TRBV28; CDR3: CASSLAQGDTGELFF
V: TRBV18; CDR3: CASSPLPVGLGISGANVLTF
V: TRBV5-1; CDR3: CASSLAPGSYNEQFF
V: TRBV13; CDR3: CASRRINMDNTEAFF
V: TRBV29-1; CDR3: CSVKRQGLLSGNTIYF
V: TRBV28; CDR3: CASRGNSYGYTF
V: TRBV7-9; CDR3: CASSLVGTSGYEQYF
V: TRBV19; CDR3: CASRVPGANVLTF
V: TRBV28; CDR3: CASSLWESYEQYF
V: TRBV30; CDR3: CAWSSRDRGNLERETQYF
V: TRBV11-2; CDR3: CASSPSAGGYNEQFF
V: TRBV27; CDR3: CASSLTEHYGYTF
V: TRBV5-1; CDR3: CASSLYSGGTEAFF
V: TRBV7-3; CDR3: CASSSRGGGGTDTQYF
V: TRBV5-1; CDR3: CASSSEIGTEAFF
V: TRBV7-3; CDR3: CASSLVPSGIRNEQFF